The rows below give T cell receptor beta chains drawn from one sample of a study of cytomegalovirus exposure and HLA in healthy donors. Sequenced by immunoSEQ multiplex PCR; TCRdb stores in-frame clones only, minus some. The profile covers around 63,000 clones, with about 80% appearing a single time and about 8% taken by the ten largest. Sequenced sample: PBMCs. The source is a man between 60 and 75 years old in good health and CMV-seropositive. Both conserved end residues are part of each CDR3. The D gene is left open where the match is weak. A clone size is listed for some rows: how often the clone was seen (once, few, many), or a class if it is expanded.

clone_size,j_call,v_call,d_call,cdr3_nt,cdr3_aa
.,TRBJ2-5,TRBV7-2,.,TGTGCCAGCAGCCCGCAGAGACTAGGATCCGAGACCCAGTACTTC,CASSPQRLGSETQYF
.,TRBJ2-7,TRBV11-2,.,TGTGCCAGCAGCGCCCTCTACGGGGACGAGCAGTACTTC,CASSALYGDEQYF
.,TRBJ2-7,TRBV7-9,.,TGTGCCAGCAAATTCCGGGATACACCTGCGGACGAGCAGTACTTC,CASKFRDTPADEQYF
.,TRBJ2-7,TRBV5-6,.,TGTGCCAGCACCAACCTTGGGGGCGCAACGCTTTACGAGCAGTACTTC,CASTNLGGATLYEQYF
.,TRBJ2-3,TRBV7-9,.,TGTGCCAGCAGCTCTTCAGATACGCAGTATTTT,CASSSSDTQYF
.,TRBJ2-2,TRBV7-8,.,TGTGCCAGCACGAGGAGGGGAAGAAACACCGGGGAGCTGTTTTTT,CASTRRGRNTGELFF
once,TRBJ2-7,TRBV25-1,.,TGTGCCAGCAGTACAAGTGAGGCCGAGGAAGGTTCCTACGAGCAGTACTTC,CASSTSEAEEGSYEQYF
.,TRBJ2-7,TRBV2,TRBD1,TGTGCCAGCAGAGGGGGCTCCAACGAGCAGTACTTC,CASRGGSNEQYF
.,TRBJ2-3,TRBV19,TRBD2,TGTGCCAGTAGTATAGATCGGCGGGGGGGGCTTTATACGCAGTATTTT,CASSIDRRGGLYTQYF
.,TRBJ1-2,TRBV7-9,.,TGTTCCAGCAGCTTAAGCCAGGCCCCCTATGGCTACACCTTC,CSSSLSQAPYGYTF
.,TRBJ1-5,TRBV28,.,TGTGCCAGCAGTTTGTCGGGTCGTCGGAGCAATCAGCCCCAGCATTTT,CASSLSGRRSNQPQHF
.,TRBJ2-4,TRBV5-4,.,TGTGCCAGCAGCTGGAGGGACAGCGAAGGGGGTAAAAACATTCAGTACTTC,CASSWRDSEGGKNIQYF
.,TRBJ2-2,TRBV4-1,.,TGCGCCAGCAGCCAACAGACAGGGAACACCGGGGAGCTGTTTTTT,CASSQQTGNTGELFF
.,TRBJ1-5,TRBV2,.,TGTGCCAGCAGTGAGGTCGGGCAGCCCCAGCATTTT,CASSEVGQPQHF
once,TRBJ2-3,TRBV11-2,.,TGTGCCAGCAGCTTTGGGCTAAACCCCACTTCAGATACGCAGTATTTT,CASSFGLNPTSDTQYF
.,TRBJ1-2,TRBV7-9,.,TGTGCCAGCAGCCTCGACACAGTTTATGGCTACACCTTC,CASSLDTVYGYTF
.,TRBJ2-3,TRBV25-1,.,TGTGCCAGCAGTTTGGGTCCCAACGGCCCCGCGGGCCCAGATACGCAGTATTTT,CASSLGPNGPAGPDTQYF
.,TRBJ2-7,TRBV5-4,TRBD2,TGTGCCAGCAGCTTGGATACTAGCGGGGTATACGAGCAGTACTTC,CASSLDTSGVYEQYF
.,TRBJ1-1,TRBV5-1,TRBD1,TGCGCCAGCAGCCCGGGGACAGTTGGCACTGAAGCTTTCTTT,CASSPGTVGTEAFF
.,TRBJ2-3,TRBV6-5,TRBD2,TGTGCCAGCAGTTACGTGGCGGGAGGTCCAGATACGCAGTATTTT,CASSYVAGGPDTQYF
once,TRBJ2-4,TRBV4-2,TRBD1,TGTGCCAGCAGCCAAGAGGAGGGCAGGGGGCGAGACACCAAAAACATTCAGTACTTC,CASSQEEGRGRDTKNIQYF
.,TRBJ2-5,TRBV11-2,TRBD2,TGTGCCAGCGCTCGACTGACTAGCTTACAGACCCAGTACTTC,CASARLTSLQTQYF
few,TRBJ1-1,TRBV5-5,.,TGTGCCAGCAGCTTGGTGGGACACTTGAACACTGAAGCTTTCTTT,CASSLVGHLNTEAFF
.,TRBJ2-7,TRBV5-5,TRBD2,TGTGCCAGCAGCTTGGATCCCAGCGGGATCAACGAGCAGTACTTC,CASSLDPSGINEQYF
few,TRBJ2-1,TRBV29-1,TRBD2,TGCAGCGCGAGGATCCGGCGGGAGACTTCCTCCTACAATGAGCAGTTCTTC,CSARIRRETSSYNEQFF
.,TRBJ2-5,TRBV11-1,.,TGTGCCAGCAGCTTGGGCGAAGAGACCCAGTACTTC,CASSLGEETQYF
.,TRBJ2-7,TRBV11-3,.,TGTGCCAGCAGCTACCCGGGGGTCTACGAGCAGTACTTC,CASSYPGVYEQYF
few,TRBJ2-1,TRBV27,TRBD2,TGTGCCAGCCGGACGCTAGCGGAGTACAATGAGCAGTTCTTC,CASRTLAEYNEQFF
.,TRBJ1-3,TRBV5-4,TRBD1,TGTGCCAGCAGCTTGGACAGGGGGACGTCTGGAAACACCATATATTTT,CASSLDRGTSGNTIYF
.,TRBJ2-2,TRBV7-7,.,TGTGCTAGCAGGCCAACATACACCGGGGAGCTGTTTTTT,CASRPTYTGELFF
.,TRBJ2-5,TRBV11-3,TRBD2,TGTGCCAGCAGCTCAAGCGGGAGCTATTCCGAGACCCAGTACTTC,CASSSSGSYSETQYF
.,TRBJ2-1,TRBV6-4,TRBD2,TGTGCCAACCGCGGGGGAGTAACTTACAATGAGCAGTTCTTC,CANRGGVTYNEQFF
.,TRBJ1-2,TRBV5-6,.,TGTGCCAGCAGCAAAAGCCAGGGAGGTAGCTATGGCTACACCTTC,CASSKSQGGSYGYTF
.,TRBJ1-1,TRBV7-8,TRBD1,TGTGCCAGCAGCGTACAGGGGAAGACTGAAGCTTTCTTT,CASSVQGKTEAFF
.,TRBJ1-5,TRBV7-9,TRBD1,TGTGCCAGCAGCCAAGGGACAGGGGGCGCAGGGTCCCTCAATCAGCCCCAGCATTTT,CASSQGTGGAGSLNQPQHF